This record concerns one T cell receptor (beta chain) sequence. The table came from immunoSEQ multiplex PCR; TCRdb's copy has only in-frame clones and leaves some out. The sample records about 55,000 clones, 75% to 95% being singletons. This record belongs to a study of blood T cell repertoires in COVID-19. Study-level information: T cells, B-cell-depleted T cells, or PBMCs provided the cDNA or gDNA that served as material.

The CDR3 extends over 14 amino acids. Per germline, CDR1 WSHSY and CDR2 SAAADI. The V and J ends lost 7 bases and 2 bases respectively, with 15 bases between them. The V and J genes are TRBV10-2 and TRBJ2-7; D gene ambiguous. The sequence derives from a human donor with active COVID-19. The donor label of this sample is uncertain. The specimen sequenced was peripheral blood. Here the CDR3 reads CASTGGLPPYEQYF. CDR3 sequence (DNA): TGCGCCAGCACTGGCGGCCTTCCCCCCTACGAGCAGTACTTC.